This paragraph covers one T cell receptor beta chain sequence. What it recognizes is unknown. This record comes from a study of cytomegalovirus exposure and HLA in healthy donors. Findings of the study overall: As immune exposure information, only CMV serostatus was available. In a later analysis, a missense DCLRE1C variant was linked to TCR beta V- and J-gene trimming.

PCR amplification relied on 60 Vbeta primers (plus 13 Jbeta primers). Generated by immunoSEQ multiplex PCR, the TCRdb table keeps only in-frame clones and is missing some. Of around 67,000 clones listed, roughly 72% are singletons. Germline-derived CDR1 and CDR2 are DFQATT and SNEGSKA (reference sequence). The CDR3 contains 11 residues. Deletions cut 6 bases from V and 3 bases from J, with 8 bases between. The sequence came from a young woman in good health and CMV-seropositive. The chain combines TRBV20-1 with TRBJ1-1; D unresolved. The sequencing sample was made of PBMCs. CDR3 protein: CSAWRDTEAFF. CDR3 coding DNA: TGCAGTGCCTGGAGGGACACTGAAGCTTTCTTT.